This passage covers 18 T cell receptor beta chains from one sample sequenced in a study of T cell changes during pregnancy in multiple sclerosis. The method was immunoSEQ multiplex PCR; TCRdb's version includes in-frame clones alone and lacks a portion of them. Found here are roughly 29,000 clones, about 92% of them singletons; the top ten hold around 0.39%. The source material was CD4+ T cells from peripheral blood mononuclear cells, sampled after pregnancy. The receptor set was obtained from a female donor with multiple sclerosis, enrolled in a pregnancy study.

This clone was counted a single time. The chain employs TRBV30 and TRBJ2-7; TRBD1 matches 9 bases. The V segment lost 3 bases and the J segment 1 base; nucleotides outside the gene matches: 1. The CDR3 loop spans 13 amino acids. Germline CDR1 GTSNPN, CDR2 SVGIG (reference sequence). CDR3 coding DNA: TGTGCCTGGAGACAGGGGGCTTCCTACGAGCAGTACTTC. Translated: CAWRQGASYEQYF.

CDR3 DNA: TGTGCCAGCAGAGACCAGGGGGAATCCGGGGAGCTGTTTTTT. This encodes CASRDQGESGELFF. This chain joins TRBV6-1 and TRBJ2-2, with 7 bases aligning to TRBD1. The CDR3 is made up of 14 amino acids. V gave up 6 bases and J gave up 6 bases; unmatched junction bases: 7. Germline CDR1 MNHNS, CDR2 SASEGT.

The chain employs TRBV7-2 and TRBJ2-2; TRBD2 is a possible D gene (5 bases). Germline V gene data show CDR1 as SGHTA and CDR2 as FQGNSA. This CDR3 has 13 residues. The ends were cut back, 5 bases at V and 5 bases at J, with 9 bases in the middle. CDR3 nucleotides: TGTGCCAGCAGCAACGGGGATACCGGGGAGCTGTTTTTT. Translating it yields CASSNGDTGELFF.

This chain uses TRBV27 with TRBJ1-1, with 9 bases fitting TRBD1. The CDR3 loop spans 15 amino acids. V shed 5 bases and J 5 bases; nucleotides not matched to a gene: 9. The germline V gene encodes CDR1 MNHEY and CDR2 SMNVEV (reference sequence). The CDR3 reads CASSPDRGGATEAFF. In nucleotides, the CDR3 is TGTGCCAGCAGTCCGGACAGGGGTGGTGCGACTGAAGCTTTCTTT.

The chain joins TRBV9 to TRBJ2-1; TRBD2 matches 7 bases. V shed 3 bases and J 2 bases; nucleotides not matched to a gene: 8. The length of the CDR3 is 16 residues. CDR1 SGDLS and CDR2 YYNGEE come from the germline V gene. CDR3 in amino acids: CASSAAGTNTYNEQFF. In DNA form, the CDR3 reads TGTGCCAGCAGCGCAGCCGGGACTAATACCTACAATGAGCAGTTCTTC.

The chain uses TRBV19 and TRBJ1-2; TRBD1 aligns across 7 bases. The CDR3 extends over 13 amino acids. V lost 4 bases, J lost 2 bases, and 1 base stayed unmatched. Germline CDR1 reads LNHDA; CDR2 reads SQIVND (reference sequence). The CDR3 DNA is TGTGCCAGTAGTAAACAGGGGAACTATGGCTACACCTTC. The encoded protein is CASSKQGNYGYTF.

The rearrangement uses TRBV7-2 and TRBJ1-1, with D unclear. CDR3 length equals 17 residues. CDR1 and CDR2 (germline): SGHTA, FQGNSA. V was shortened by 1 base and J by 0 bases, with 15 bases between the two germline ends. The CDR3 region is CASSLVRVGVMNTEAFF. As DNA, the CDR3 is TGTGCCAGCAGCTTAGTGAGGGTGGGAGTTATGAACACTGAAGCTTTCTTT. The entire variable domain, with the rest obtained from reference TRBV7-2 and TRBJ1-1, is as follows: GAGVSQSPSNKVTEKGKDVELRCDPISGHTALYWYRQSLGQGLEFLIYFQGNSAPDKSGLPSDRFSAERTGGSVSTLTIQRTQQEDSAVYLCASSLVRVGVMNTEAFFGQGTRLTVV.

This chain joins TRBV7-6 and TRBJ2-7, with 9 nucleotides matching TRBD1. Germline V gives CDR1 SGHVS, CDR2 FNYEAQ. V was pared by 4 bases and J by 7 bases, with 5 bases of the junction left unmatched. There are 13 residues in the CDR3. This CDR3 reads CASSWDRAREQYF. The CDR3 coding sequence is TGTGCCAGCAGCTGGGACAGGGCGAGAGAGCAGTACTTC.

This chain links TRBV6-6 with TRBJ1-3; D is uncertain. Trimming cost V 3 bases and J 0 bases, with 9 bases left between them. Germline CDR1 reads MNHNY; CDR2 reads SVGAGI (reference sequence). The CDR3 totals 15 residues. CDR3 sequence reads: CASSYQQSSGNTIYF. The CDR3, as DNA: TGTGCCAGCAGTTATCAACAGAGCTCTGGAAACACCATATATTTT.

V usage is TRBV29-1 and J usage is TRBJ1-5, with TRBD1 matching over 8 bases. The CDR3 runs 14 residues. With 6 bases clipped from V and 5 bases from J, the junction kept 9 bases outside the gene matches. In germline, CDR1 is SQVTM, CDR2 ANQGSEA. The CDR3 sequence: CSVTGTGQDQPQHF. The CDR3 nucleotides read TGCAGCGTGACCGGGACAGGCCAGGATCAGCCCCAGCATTTT. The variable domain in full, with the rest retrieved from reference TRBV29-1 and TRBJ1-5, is SAVISQKPSRDICQRGTSLTIQCQVDSQVTMMFWYRQQPGQSLTLIATANQGSEATYESGFVIDKFPISRPNLTFSTLTVSNMSPEDSSIYLCSVTGTGQDQPQHFGDGTRLSIL.

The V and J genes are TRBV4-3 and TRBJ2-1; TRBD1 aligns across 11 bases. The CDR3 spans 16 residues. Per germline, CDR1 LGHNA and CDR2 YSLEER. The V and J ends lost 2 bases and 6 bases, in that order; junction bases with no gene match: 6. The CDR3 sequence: CASSQYPGQGVNEQFF. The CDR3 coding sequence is TGCGCCAGCAGCCAATACCCGGGACAGGGGGTCAATGAGCAGTTCTTC.

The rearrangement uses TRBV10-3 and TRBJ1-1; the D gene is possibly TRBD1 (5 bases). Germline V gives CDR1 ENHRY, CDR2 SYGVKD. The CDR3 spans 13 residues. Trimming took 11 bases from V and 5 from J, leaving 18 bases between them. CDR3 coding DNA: TGTGCCGCCCGACTCGAGCGGGGGACTGAAGCTTTCTTT. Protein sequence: CAARLERGTEAFF.

The CDR3 region has the DNA TGTGCCAGCAGCGTAGGACTAGCGGGGCCCGACGGCGAGCAGTACTTC. Protein sequence: CASSVGLAGPDGEQYF. The chain is built from TRBV9 and TRBJ2-7; 11 bases align to TRBD2. This CDR3 spans 16 amino acids. With V trimmed by 0 bases and J by 6 bases, 8 bases remained unmatched. Germline CDR1 and CDR2: SGDLS and YYNGEE. Full variable domain (rest looked up from reference TRBV9 and TRBJ2-7): DSGVTQTPKHLITATGQRVTLRCSPRSGDLSVYWYQQSLDQGLQFLIQYYNGEERAKGNILERFSAQQFPDLHSELNLSSLELGDSALYFCASSVGLAGPDGEQYFGPGTRLTVT.

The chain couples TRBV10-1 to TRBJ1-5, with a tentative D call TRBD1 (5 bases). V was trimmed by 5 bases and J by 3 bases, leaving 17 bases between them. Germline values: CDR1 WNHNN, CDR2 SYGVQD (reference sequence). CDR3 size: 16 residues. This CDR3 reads CASSLAFGTYNQPQHF. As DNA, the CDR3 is TGCGCCAGCAGTTTGGCCTTCGGGACTTACAATCAGCCCCAGCATTTT.

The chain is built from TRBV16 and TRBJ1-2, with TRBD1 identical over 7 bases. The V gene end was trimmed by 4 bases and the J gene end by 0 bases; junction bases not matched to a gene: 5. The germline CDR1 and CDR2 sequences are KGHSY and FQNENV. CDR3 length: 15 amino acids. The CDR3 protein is CASSPTGAANYGYTF. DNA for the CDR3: TGTGCCAGCAGCCCTACAGGGGCAGCTAACTATGGCTACACCTTC.

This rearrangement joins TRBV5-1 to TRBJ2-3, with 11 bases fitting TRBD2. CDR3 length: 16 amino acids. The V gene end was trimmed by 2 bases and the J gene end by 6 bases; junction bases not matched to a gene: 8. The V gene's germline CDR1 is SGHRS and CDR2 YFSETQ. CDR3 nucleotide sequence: TGCGCCAGCAGCTTCTTCTCTAGCGGGGGGAAGGATACGCAGTATTTT. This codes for CASSFFSSGGKDTQYF.

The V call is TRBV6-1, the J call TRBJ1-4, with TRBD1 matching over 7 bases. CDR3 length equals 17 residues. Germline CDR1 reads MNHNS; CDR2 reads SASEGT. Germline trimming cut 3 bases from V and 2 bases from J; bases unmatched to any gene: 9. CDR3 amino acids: CASSEKAGGKTNEKLFF. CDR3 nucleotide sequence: TGTGCCAGCAGTGAGAAGGCAGGGGGGAAGACTAATGAAAAACTGTTTTTT.

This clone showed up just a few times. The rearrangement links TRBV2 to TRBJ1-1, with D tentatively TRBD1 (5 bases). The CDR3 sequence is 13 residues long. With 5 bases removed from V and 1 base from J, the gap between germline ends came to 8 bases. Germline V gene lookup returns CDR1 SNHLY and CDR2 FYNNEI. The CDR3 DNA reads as TGTGCCAGCAGTAACCAGGGGAACACTGAAGCTTTCTTT. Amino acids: CASSNQGNTEAFF.